What follows is one T cell receptor (beta chain) and its context. This sample stems from a study of blood T cell repertoires in COVID-19. At the level of the study: From the United States, Italy and Spain came samples of acute and convalescent COVID-19. In each case, the material was cDNA or gDNA derived from T cells, B-cell-depleted T cells, or PBMCs.

There are 14 residues in the CDR3. In germline, CDR1 is KGHSH, CDR2 LQKENI. With V trimmed by 7 bases and J by 12 bases, 14 bases remained unmatched. Original analysis: The assay estimated nucleated cells by amplifying reference gene primers. Only in-frame clones appear in the TCRdb table, and some are missing; sequencing was by immunoSEQ multiplex PCR. The D gene and trimming were derived from the DNA, and the V and J assignments and clone size from that table. In the table there are around 100,000 clones, roughly 84% of which are singletons. V is TRBV18 and J is TRBJ2-1, with 8 nucleotides matching TRBD1. The receptor comes from an elderly woman with acute or convalescent COVID-19. Sequencing was carried out using peripheral blood. The CDR3 DNA reads TGTGCCAGCTACCGGGACAGGAGTTCTAGGGGGCAGTTCTTC. Amino acid sequence: CASYRDRSSRGQFF. Full variable domain (rest looked up from reference TRBV18 and TRBJ2-1): NAGVMQNPRHLVRRRGQEARLRCSPMKGHSHVYWYRQLPEEGLKFMVYLQKENIIDESGMPKERFSAEFPKEGPSILRIQQVVRGDSAAYFCASYRDRSSRGQFFGPGTRLTVL.